The source of this T cell receptor beta chain is a study of T cells in tumors after PD-1 blockade (dated by TCRdb to about 2019). Notes on the research overall: Prior checkpoint blockade, systemic immunosuppressant use, and recent radiotherapy or other anti-cancer therapy within 4 weeks were grounds for patient exclusion. To compare clonotypes in blood versus tumor, bulk TCR sequencing was run on approximately 11 peripheral blood samples drawn from several patients. Patients received pembrolizumab 200 mg every 3 weeks or cemiplimab 350 mg every 2 weeks. Ongoing daily vismodegib 150 mg was also given to a subset of patients during anti-PD-1 treatment. An average of roughly 110,000 TCR templates (range about 23,000-257,772) and roughly 37,000 unique clonotypes was obtained for peripheral blood samples. Paired single-cell RNA and TCR sequencing was done in the study on site-matched tumors from patients with BCC or SCC, both before and after anti-PD-1 therapy. RECIST version 1.1 was used to assess clinical response.

For bulk TCRbeta sequencing, genomic DNA was extracted from tumor biopsies or peripheral blood, and input amounts ranged from 616 ng to 6,004 ng. Histologically proven advanced or metastatic basal or squamous cell carcinoma was present in all patients, all of whom were poor candidates for surgical resection. The basal cell carcinoma cohort was made up of under twelve patients, and bulk tumor TCR sequencing was performed for 8 or 9 of these patients. Here V drops 3 bases and J drops 3 bases, and the junction holds 9 bases not matched to any gene. Per the germline V gene (reference sequence), LNHDA is the CDR1 and SQIVND is the CDR2. The CDR3 covers 17 residues, taking in both the cysteine and the phenylalanine. Of the read, only the CDR3 DNA is kept; its 51 bases are in frame from base 1. For this clone: The target of this receptor is not known. Base qualities are not at hand, and no much larger clone is one base apart.

Deep TCRbeta sequencing was performed with the immunoSEQ platform. As for the original processing: Only productive rearrangements were exported from the immunoSEQ Analyzer for downstream analysis. T cell phenotypes were assigned to bulk TCRbeta clonotypes by matching the clonotypes to single-cell RNA+TCR-seq clones that had the same TCRbeta sequence. Clone enrichment in tumor was computed as tumor frequency divided by PBMC frequency from bulk TCR sequencing. TCRs were grouped by GLIPH into specificity groups, defined as clusters of distinct TCRs likely recognizing common antigens via shared CDR3 motifs. The immuneACCESS repertoire file appears here via TCRdb, limited to in-frame rearrangements. These files lack a portion of the clones; in checked studies, under half of the deficit traces to unresolved V genes, and the cause of the others is not known. V and J calls and clone size are copied from that table; D and trimming were computed from the DNA. For this sample there are about 20,000 clones; 65% to 85% appear just once. The biggest ten clones account for about a quarter of the sample.

The paper's findings and limits, for the study overall: The source of novel T cell clones was not identified, and lymphoid organs or rare unexpanded clones within the tumor or the tumor periphery could be included among the possible sources. Approximately 41% of the TCR clonotypes from tumors also showed up in blood, and some novel exhausted tumor clones were present in pre-treatment blood, which suggests peripheral recruitment.

The chain is encoded by TRBV19 joined to TRBJ2-3; 10 bases in the junction line up with TRBD1. The TCR was taken from a human donor with advanced basal cell or squamous cell carcinoma (not recorded which). The sequenced sample was PBMCs, obtained after anti-PD-1 therapy. The DNA sequence is as follows: TGTGCCAGTAGTATGACCGGGACAGGGGAAGTGACAGATACGCAGTATTTT. It specifies CASSMTGTGEVTDTQYF.